These 5 T cell receptor beta chains were sequenced from one sample in a study of T cells in Graves' hyperthyroidism and ophthalmopathy. The source material, RNA transcripts, was used to amplify TCR beta CDR3 regions. The HTBI primer set drove a first-round RT-PCR of the TCR CDR3. A single record per CDR3 protein comes from TCRdb applying MiXCR to the multiplex PCR reads. The data show just over 550,000 distinct CDR3 sequences, about half seen once. Specimen: peripheral blood or thyroid tissue (not recorded which). These receptors were obtained from a woman aged 18-29 years with Graves' hyperthyroidism.

As for this clonotype: An end of the junction does not agree with germline; a read error may underlie this. The V and J genes are TRBV5-1 and TRBJ2-5; a possible D gene is TRBD1 (6 bases). Germline V CDR1 and CDR2: SGHRS, YFSETQ. The CDR3 length is 14 residues. The CDR3 DNA is TGCGCCAGCAGCTTTGGACAGCCCAAAGAGGCCCAGTACTTC. Encoded protein: CASSFGQPKEAQYF. The full variable domain, in which reference TRBV5-1 and TRBJ2-5 provide the parts outside the CDR3, is KAGVTQTPRYLIKTRGQQVTLSCSPISGHRSVSWYQQTPGQGLQFLFEYFSETQRNKGNFPGRFSGRQFSNSRSEMNVSTLELGDSALYLCASSFGQPKEAQYFGPGTRLLVL.

This clonotype was seen at least ten times. The J gene is TRBJ1-1, the V gene TRBV10-3, with 7 nucleotides matching TRBD1. The CDR3 length is 15 residues. Looked up from germline, CDR1 is ENHRY and CDR2 is SYGVKD. The V and J ends lost 6 bases and 1 base, in that order; junction bases with no gene match: 8. The CDR3 here is CAIRGDRAGNTEAFF. CDR3 DNA: TGTGCCATCAGGGGCGACAGGGCGGGGAACACTGAAGCTTTCTTT.

A note on this clonotype: Relative to the germline gene, one junction end is altered; a read error may explain this. J is TRBJ1-2 and V is TRBV7-9, with a possible D match to TRBD1 (6 bases). Germline V gene sequence: CDR1 SEHNR, CDR2 FQNEAQ (reference sequence). The CDR3 extends over 15 amino acids. The CDR3 bases are TGTGCCAGCAGCTTTGTCGGACAGAACTCCTATGGCCACACCTTC. Its protein product is CASSFVGQNSYGHTF. The full variable domain, in which reference TRBV7-9 and TRBJ1-2 provide the parts outside the CDR3, is DTGVSQNPRHKITKRGQNVTFRCDPISEHNRLYWYRQTLGQGPEFLTYFQNEAQLEKSRLLSDRFSAERPKGSFSTLEIQRTEQGDSAMYLCASSFVGQNSYGHTFGSGTRLTVV.

This clonotype was seen at least ten times. CDR3 nucleotides: TGCGCCAGCAGTGAGTCCGGGGGCGACAGCATCAGGGAGCTGTTTTTT. Its translation is CASSESGGDSIRELFF. The J gene is TRBJ2-2, the V gene TRBV10-2; D tentatively fits TRBD1 or TRBD2 (6 bases each). This CDR3 region has 16 residues. Trimming pared 0 bases from V and 9 bases from J, leaving 17 bases between. The V gene's germline CDR1 is WSHSY and CDR2 SAAADI.

This clonotype was counted a single time. The rearrangement uses TRBV6-5 and TRBJ1-5, with TRBD1 as a possible D gene (6 bases). Germline CDR1 reads MNHEY; CDR2 reads SVGAGI. Trimming cost V 7 bases and J 7 bases, with 11 bases left between them. The CDR3 is 12 amino acids. DNA for the CDR3: TGTGCCAGCACCGGGGGCCCGCAGCCCCAGCATTTT. Residues: CASTGGPQPQHF.